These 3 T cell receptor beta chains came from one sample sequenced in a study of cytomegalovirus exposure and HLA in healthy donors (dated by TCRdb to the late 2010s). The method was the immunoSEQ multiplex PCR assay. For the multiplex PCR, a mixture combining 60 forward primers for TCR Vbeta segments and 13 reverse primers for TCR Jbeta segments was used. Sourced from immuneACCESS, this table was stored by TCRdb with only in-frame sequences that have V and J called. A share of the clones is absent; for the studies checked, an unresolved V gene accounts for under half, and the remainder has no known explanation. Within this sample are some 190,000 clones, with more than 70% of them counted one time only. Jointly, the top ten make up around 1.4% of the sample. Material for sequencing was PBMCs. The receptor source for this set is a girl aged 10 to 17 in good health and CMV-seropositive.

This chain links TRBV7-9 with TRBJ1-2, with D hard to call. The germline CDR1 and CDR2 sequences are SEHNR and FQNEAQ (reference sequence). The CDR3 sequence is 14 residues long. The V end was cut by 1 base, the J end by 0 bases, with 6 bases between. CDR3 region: CASSLVSTNYGYTF. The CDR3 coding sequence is TGTGCCAGCAGCTTAGTTTCTACTAACTATGGCTACACCTTC.

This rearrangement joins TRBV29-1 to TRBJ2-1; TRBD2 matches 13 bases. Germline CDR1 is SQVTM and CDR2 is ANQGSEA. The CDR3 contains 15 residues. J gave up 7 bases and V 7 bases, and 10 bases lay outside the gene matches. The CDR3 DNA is TGCAGCGCCGCGCCGACTAGCGGGAGGATAAATGAGCAGTTCTTC. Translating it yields CSAAPTSGRINEQFF.

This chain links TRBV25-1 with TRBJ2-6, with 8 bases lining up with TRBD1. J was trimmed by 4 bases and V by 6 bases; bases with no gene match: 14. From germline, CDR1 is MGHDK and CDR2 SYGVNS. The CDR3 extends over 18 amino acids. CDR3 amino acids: CASRNPPRQGRGANVLTF. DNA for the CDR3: TGTGCCAGCAGAAACCCCCCCCGACAGGGGAGAGGGGCCAACGTCCTGACTTTC.